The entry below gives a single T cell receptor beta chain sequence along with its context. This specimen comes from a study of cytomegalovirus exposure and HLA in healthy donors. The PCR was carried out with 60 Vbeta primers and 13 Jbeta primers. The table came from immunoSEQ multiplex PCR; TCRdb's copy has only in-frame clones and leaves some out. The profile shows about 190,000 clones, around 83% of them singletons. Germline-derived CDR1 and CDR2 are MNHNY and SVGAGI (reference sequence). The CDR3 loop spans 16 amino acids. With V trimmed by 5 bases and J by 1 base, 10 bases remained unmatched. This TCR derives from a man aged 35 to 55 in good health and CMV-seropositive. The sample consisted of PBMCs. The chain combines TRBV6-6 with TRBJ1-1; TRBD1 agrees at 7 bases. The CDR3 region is CASSRQRQGGNTEAFF. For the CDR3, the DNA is TGTGCCAGCAGTAGGCAGAGACAGGGCGGGAACACTGAAGCTTTCTTT.